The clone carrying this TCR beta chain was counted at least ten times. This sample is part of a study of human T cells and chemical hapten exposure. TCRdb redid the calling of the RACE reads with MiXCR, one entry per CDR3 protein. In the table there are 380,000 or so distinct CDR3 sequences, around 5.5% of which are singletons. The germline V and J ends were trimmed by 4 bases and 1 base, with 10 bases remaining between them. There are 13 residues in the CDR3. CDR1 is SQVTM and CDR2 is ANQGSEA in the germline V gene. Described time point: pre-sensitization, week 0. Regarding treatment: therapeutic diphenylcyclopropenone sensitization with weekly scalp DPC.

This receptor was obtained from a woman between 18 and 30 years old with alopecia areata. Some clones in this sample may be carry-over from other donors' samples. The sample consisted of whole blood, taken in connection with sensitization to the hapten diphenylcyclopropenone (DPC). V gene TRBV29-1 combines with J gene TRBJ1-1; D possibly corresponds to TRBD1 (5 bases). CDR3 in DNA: TGCAGCGTTGTGATACAGGAGAACACTGAAGCTTTCTTT. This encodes CSVVIQENTEAFF.